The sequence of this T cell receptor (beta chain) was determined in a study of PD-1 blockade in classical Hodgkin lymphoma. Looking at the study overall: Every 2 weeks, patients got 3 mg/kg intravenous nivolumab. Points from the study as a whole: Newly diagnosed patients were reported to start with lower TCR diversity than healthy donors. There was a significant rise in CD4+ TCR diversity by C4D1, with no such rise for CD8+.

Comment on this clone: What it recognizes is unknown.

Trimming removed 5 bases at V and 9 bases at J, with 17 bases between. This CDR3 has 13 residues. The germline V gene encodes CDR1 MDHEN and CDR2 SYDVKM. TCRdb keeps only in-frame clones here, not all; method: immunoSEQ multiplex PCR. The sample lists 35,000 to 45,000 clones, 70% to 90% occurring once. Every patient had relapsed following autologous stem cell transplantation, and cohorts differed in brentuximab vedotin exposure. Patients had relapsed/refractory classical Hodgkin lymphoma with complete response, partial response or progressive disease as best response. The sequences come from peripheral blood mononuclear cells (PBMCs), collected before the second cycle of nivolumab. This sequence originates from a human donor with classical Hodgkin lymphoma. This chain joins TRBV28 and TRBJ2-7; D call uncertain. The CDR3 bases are TGTGCCAGCAGTCCGCATACTTCGTGGAGGCAGTACTTC. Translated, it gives CASSPHTSWRQYF.